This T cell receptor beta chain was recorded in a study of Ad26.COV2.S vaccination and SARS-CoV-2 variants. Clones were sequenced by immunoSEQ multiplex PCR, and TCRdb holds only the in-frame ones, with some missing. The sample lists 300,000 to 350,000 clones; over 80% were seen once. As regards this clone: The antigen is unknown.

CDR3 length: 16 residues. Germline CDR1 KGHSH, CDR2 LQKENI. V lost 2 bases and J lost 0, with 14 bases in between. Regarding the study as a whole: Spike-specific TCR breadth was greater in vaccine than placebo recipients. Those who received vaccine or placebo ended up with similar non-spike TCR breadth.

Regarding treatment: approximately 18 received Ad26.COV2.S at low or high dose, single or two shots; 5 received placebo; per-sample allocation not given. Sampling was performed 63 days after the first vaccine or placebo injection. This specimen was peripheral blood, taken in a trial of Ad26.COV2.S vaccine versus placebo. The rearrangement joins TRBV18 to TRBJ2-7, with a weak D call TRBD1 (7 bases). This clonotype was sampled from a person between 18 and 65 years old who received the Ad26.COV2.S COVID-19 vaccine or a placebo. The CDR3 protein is CASSPLSGGSSYEQYF. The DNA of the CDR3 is TGTGCCAGCTCACCATTATCAGGGGGGAGCTCCTACGAGCAGTACTTC.